The subject of this entry is one TCR beta chain. Its antigen has not been determined. No much larger clone exists at a distance of one base, and base qualities are not known. This sample is part of a study of lymphopenia after photon versus proton radiotherapy (dated by TCRdb to about 2019). For the study in its entirety: In patients with gastrointestinal tumors who developed high-grade lymphopenia, the study compared the immunological effects of photon radiation therapy with those of proton radiation therapy. The 15 to 20 patients in the cohort had gastrointestinal tumors, were treated with either photon or proton therapy, and subsequently developed lymphopenia. The goal of the study was to characterize the differences between the two radiation modalities in how they affect the immune system.

Broader findings and caveats from the paper: After the lymphocyte count nadir, photon-treated repertoires showed oligoclonal expansion, especially of CD8+ Temra cells, which drove the drop in diversity. The survival association was examined only in patients who died, and the authors described better survival with proton therapy as a possibility, not as a demonstrated result. Relative stability during treatment was observed in proton-treated patients, whereas loss of naive T cells and TCR diversity and gain of effector/memory populations were observed in photon-treated patients. Across the cohort, an inverse correlation was found between a larger post-nadir drop in TCR diversity and overall survival time among patients who died.

The cysteine opens and the phenylalanine closes a CDR3 of 15 amino acids. Only CDR3 DNA remains: 45 bases, in frame from the first base. CDR1 and CDR2, looked up from the germline V gene, are KGHSH and LQKENI. From V the trimming removes 3 bases and from J it removes 6 bases, while the gene matches leave 8 bases of the junction unaccounted for. Library prep was done by the immunoSEQ multiplex PCR assay. T cell repertoires were profiled by deep sequencing of rearranged TCR beta loci, alongside multiparametric flow cytometry. What TCRdb holds here is the immuneACCESS table cut down to in-frame rearrangements. Part of the clones is not present; checked against another copy, under half of the missing clones reflect an unresolved V gene, and the others are unexplained. Recorded for this sample are approximately 65,000 clones; roughly 91% of them occurred a single time. In total, the top ten clones hold approximately 2.6% of the sample.

Sequencing was performed on peripheral blood, taken from a patient treated with photon-based radiotherapy. The TCR originated in a woman in her sixties or seventies with pancreatic cancer. The chain employs TRBV18 and TRBJ1-3; 7 bases in the middle match TRBD1. CDR3 reads: CASSPLPGQLNTIYF. The DNA is as follows: TGTGCCAGCTCACCGCTCCCGGGACAGCTAAACACCATATATTTT.